The entry below gives a single TCR beta chain sequence along with its context. This clone's antigen is unknown. Base qualities are not provided; no much larger clone lies one nucleotide away. From the cysteine through the phenylalanine, the CDR3 covers 16 amino acids. Only the CDR3 DNA is retained, 48 bases long and in frame from the first base. CDR1 and CDR2, looked up from the germline V gene, are SGDLS and YYNGEE. V lost 0 bases and J lost 1 base, and the count of bases not matched to a germline gene is 3. These data come from a study of cytomegalovirus exposure and HLA in healthy donors (dated by TCRdb to about 2017). Turning to the overall study: An earlier analysis of several hundred of the donors reported 250 to 350 Gb of sequence data and around 100 million unique TCR beta sequences obtained from around 170 million T cells. An early release covering 500 to 750 HLA-typed donors comprised roughly 300 gigabases of sequencing data and 85 million or so unique TCR sequences. Among the roughly 380 genotyped donors, approximately 81% belonged to the genetic ancestry cluster associated with self-reported Caucasian donors. The aim of the study was to test whether cataloging public T cell receptors could identify signatures of past pathogen exposure. The study profiled the T cell repertoires of 500 to 800 subjects by immunosequencing and related them to cytomegalovirus serostatus. Along with the approximately 650-subject first cohort, a separate validation cohort of over 90 different subjects was used. To predict cytomegalovirus infection status, the study brought together high-throughput TCR immunosequencing, statistical association of individual TCRs with disease status, and machine learning. To study patterns of TCR occurrence, a later analysis re-analyzed previously published TCR beta repertoires from hundreds of donors and added high-resolution HLA genotyping. Rather than using new phenotypic data, the later analysis identified candidate immune exposures from TCR beta sequences and from how often those sequences occurred across donors. An earlier analysis of about 600 of the donors used high-throughput TCR beta sequencing to judge whether each TCR beta V gene segment behaved as functional or pseudogenic. Donor age, sex, ethnicity and CMV serostatus were compiled alongside the repertoire data. Genome-wide SNP genotypes for about 65% of the roughly 700 donors were used in a later genetic analysis, which treated that subset as a discovery cohort. All discovery cohort repertoires had been generated using a single sequencing platform. Class I and class II HLA loci were covered by the typing at four-digit resolution. The number of donors typed differed by locus, with 629-630 for A, B, C, DRB1 and DQB1, 522 for DQA1, 600 to 610 for DPA1, and some 440 for DPB1. Because of strong linkage in the cohort, roughly five DR-DQ haplotypes were treated as single units for association and clustering. On average, around 240,000 unique TCR beta nucleotide sequences were sequenced per donor among roughly 430 genotyped donors of the cohort, with roughly 20% of those sequences being non-productive.

What the study reported, not specific to this receptor: At a false discovery rate of 0.05, a later analysis linked around 17,000 TCR beta sequences to specific HLA alleles. Most TCR sequences were seen in very few donors, while some public TCRs were found in many individuals. Broadly in line with IMGT annotations, most TCR beta V segments showed up in productive rearrangements about 90% or about 30% of the time in an earlier analysis of about 500 of the donors. A total of fewer than 200 TCR beta chains were listed by the study as associated with cytomegalovirus. In a later analysis, the rate of TCR association differed among HLA loci, with DRB1 alleles having the most associated TCRs and HLA-C alleles having the fewest. Because the 87-base-pair reads could not distinguish some IMGT-functional V segments, including TRBV6-2 and TRBV6-3, those segments were excluded. V-gene and J-gene trimming of TCR beta chains was associated with a missense DCLRE1C variant in a later genetic analysis, and the association was replicated in an independent cohort. The authors suggested that the approach could potentially be extended to other disease states and immunological phenotypes. Approximately 16 rarely observed V segments, including chromosome 9 orphons, were excluded from the earlier analysis of some 590 of the donors because counts were too low. Several of the top co-occurrence clusters appeared to be linked to parvovirus B19, influenza, CMV and Epstein-Barr virus, according to a later analysis. For the cohort, immune exposure information was limited to CMV serostatus. In a later analysis, HLA-associated TCR beta chains were found to be more clonally expanded and to have lower generation probabilities than equally common non-associated chains. A cluster of highly shared sequence variants was judged likely to represent a technical artifact of the sequencing pipeline. Because some donors lacked HLA typing at each locus, the association tests relied only on the typed subset. Correlated functional status among segregating V segments might be attributable to linkage disequilibrium, but an unknown experimental factor could not be ruled out. Roughly uniform sequencing depth across donors was assumed in presence/absence analyses, although this assumption may not hold. In a later analysis, most CMV-associated TCR beta chains were found to appear HLA-restricted, with HLA associations seemingly driven largely by CMV exposure. Compared with the roughly 720-donor mean, donors in an Asian-associated ancestry cluster had fewer N-insertions in productive TCRs, according to a later genetic analysis. In vitro tests confirmed that a few of the cytomegalovirus-associated TCR beta chains recognize cytomegalovirus antigens. When HLA alleles, especially DR and DQ, strongly co-occurred, attributing TCR associations to individual alleles was difficult. The cohort was sequenced for TCR beta chains only, and without alpha or paired-chain data the features that could be detected were limited. A further reported finding was that TCR beta sequences accurately predicted the HLA-A and HLA-B alleles for most subjects in the first cohort. The classifier was reported to diagnose cytomegalovirus status with high specificity and sensitivity in both the original and validation cohorts.

Libraries were constructed by the immunoSEQ multiplex PCR assay. A mixture of 60 forward primers for TCR Vbeta segments and 13 reverse primers for TCR Jbeta segments was used in the multiplex PCR. A multiplex PCR assay on genomic DNA amplified the CDR3 region of rearranged TCR beta genes. On the Illumina HiSeq System, the amplified TCR beta libraries were sequenced as 87-base-pair reads. Processing in the source paper ran as follows. Across the roughly 640 repertoires, a later analysis counted 80 million or so unique TCR beta chains, around 11 million of which were shared by at least two donors. Raw reads were error-corrected and collapsed into unique sequences by a nearest-neighbor algorithm in which closely related sequences were merged to remove PCR and sequencing errors. CDR3 sequences were aligned to IMGT reference sequences to assign V, D and J gene segments. For a sequence to be retained, a match of at least six nucleotides to both a V gene segment and a J gene segment was required. Rearrangements were called productive when the CDR3 lacked stop codons and stayed in frame with V and J; all others were non-productive. CDR3 was defined by IMGT convention, running from the second conserved V-encoded cysteine to the conserved J-encoded phenylalanine. Sequences without an unambiguous match to a single V gene segment were excluded from the earlier analysis of a few hundred of the donors. In an earlier analysis of 450 to 700 of the donors, V segments were called functional above 56.7% productive rearrangements and were called segregating when the between-donor standard deviation exceeded 5%. A statistical classification framework was built for diagnosing cytomegalovirus status from the catalog of TCR beta chain sequences. V and J gene assignment, in a later analysis, came from comparing TCR nucleotide sequences with IMGT/GENE-DB human TR gene sequences. Using the TCRdist pipeline, a later analysis assigned CDR3 sequences along with most-parsimonious VDJ recombination scenarios. In a later analysis, every TCR beta chain was defined by the combination of its CDR3 amino acid sequence and its V-gene family, and reads without a unique V-gene family were dropped. In a later analysis, around 650 highly shared, low-generation-probability nucleotide sequences were removed to address suspected cross-contamination and a sequencing artifact. A later analysis calculated a clonal expansion index for each public chain from normalized within-repertoire ranks of inferred template counts. In a later analysis, generation probabilities were computed using a VDJ recombination model fitted to out-of-frame rearrangements, and the results were checked against IGoR. Hypergeometric tests were used in a later analysis to score TCR-TCR, TCR-HLA and TCR-CMV co-occurrence, with a repertoire-size bias correction applied to the TCR pairs. A later analysis estimated false discovery rates by permuting HLA or CMV assignments 20 times. In a later analysis, co-occurring TCRs were grouped with DBSCAN, and TCRdist sequence similarity was added when clustering was performed within HLA-allele-positive subsets. Repertoires with fewer than 30,000 or more than 120,000 public chains, plus five repertoires with anomalous nucleotide sharing, were excluded from co-occurrence clustering. TCRdb took over this immuneACCESS table, retaining in-frame rearrangements with V and J assigned. Such tables are incomplete; in checked studies, under half of the missing clones stem from an unresolved V gene, and the remainder is unexplained. That table supplies the V and J calls and clone size; D and trimming were determined from the DNA. The sample table lists nearly 200,000 clones, roughly 77% of them with a count of one. The top ten hold approximately 0.4% of the sample.

The cohort comprised around 700 healthy bone marrow donors. At the time of sampling, every cohort member was nominally healthy, though immune exposures that went unrecorded were likely present. The donor was CMV seropositive and belonged to the group of 250 to 350 seropositive cohort members. Every donor gave a peripheral blood sample, and the peripheral blood mononuclear cells from that sample were used for TCR beta sequencing. The Qiagen DNeasy Blood Extraction Kit was used to extract genomic DNA from the blood cell samples. In this chain, TRBV9 is recombined with TRBJ2-2; TRBD2 matches 7 bases in the middle. This TCR was recovered from a male donor in good health and CMV-seropositive. The material sequenced was PBMCs. The nucleotide sequence is TGTGCCAGCAGCGTAGGTCTAGCGGTGAACACCGGGGAGCTGTTTTTT. It translates to CASSVGLAVNTGELFF.